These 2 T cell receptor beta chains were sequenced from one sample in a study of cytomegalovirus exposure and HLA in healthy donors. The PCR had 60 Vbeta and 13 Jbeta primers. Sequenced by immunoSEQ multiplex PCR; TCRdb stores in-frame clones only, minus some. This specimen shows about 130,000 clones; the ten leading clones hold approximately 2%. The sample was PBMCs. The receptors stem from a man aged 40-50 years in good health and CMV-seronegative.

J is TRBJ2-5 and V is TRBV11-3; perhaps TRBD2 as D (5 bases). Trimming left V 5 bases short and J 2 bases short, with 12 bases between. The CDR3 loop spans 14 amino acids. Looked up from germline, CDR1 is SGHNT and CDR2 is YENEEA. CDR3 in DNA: TGTGCCAGCAGCCGACCGGGGTCACAAGAGACCCAGTACTTC. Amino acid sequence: CASSRPGSQETQYF.

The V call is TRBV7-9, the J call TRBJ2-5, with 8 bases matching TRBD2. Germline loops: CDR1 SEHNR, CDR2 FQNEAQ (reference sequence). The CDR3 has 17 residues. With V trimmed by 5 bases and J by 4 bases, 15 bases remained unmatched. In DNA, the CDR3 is TGTGCCAGCAGCCCTCATCGGGGCGGGAGGAGTGGAGAGACCCAGTACTTC. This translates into CASSPHRGGRSGETQYF.